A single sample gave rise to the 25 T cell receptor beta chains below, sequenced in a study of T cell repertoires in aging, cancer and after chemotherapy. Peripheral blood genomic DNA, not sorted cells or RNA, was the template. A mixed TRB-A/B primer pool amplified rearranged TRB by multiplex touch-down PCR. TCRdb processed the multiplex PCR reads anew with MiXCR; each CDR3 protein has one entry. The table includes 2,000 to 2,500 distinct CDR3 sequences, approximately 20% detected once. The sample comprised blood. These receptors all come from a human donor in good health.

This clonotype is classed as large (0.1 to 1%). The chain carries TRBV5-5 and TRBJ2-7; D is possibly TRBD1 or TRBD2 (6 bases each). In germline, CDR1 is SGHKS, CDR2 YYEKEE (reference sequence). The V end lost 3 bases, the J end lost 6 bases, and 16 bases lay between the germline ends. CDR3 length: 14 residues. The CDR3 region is CASSWAGQGGEQYF. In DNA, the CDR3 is TGTGCCAGCAGCTGGGCGGGACAAGGGGGCGAGCAGTACTTC. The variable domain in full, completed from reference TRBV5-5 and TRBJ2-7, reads DAGVTQSPTHLIKTRGQQVTLRCSPISGHKSVSWYQQVLGQGPQFIFQYYEKEERGRGNFPDRFSARQFPNYSSELNVNALLLGDSALYLCASSWAGQGGEQYFGPGTRLTVT.

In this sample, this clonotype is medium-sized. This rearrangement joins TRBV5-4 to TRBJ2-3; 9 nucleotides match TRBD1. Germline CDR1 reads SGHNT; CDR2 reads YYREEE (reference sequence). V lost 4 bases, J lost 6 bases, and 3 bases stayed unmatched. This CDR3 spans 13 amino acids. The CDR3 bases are TGTGCCAGCAGCCAACAGGGGGCTGATACGCAGTATTTT. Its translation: CASSQQGADTQYF.

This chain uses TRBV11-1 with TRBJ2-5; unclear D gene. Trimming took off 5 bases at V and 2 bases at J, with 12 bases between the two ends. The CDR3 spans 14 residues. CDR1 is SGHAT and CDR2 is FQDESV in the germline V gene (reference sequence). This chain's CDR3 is CASSRTGEQETQYF. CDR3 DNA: TGTGCCAGCAGCCGAACTGGGGAACAAGAGACCCAGTACTTC.

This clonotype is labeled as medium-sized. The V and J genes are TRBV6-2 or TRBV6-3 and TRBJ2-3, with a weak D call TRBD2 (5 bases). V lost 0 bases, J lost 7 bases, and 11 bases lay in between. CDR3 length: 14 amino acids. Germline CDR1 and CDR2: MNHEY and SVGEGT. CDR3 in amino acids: CASSYSILANTQYF. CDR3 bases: TGTGCCAGCAGTTACTCGATCCTAGCAAATACGCAGTATTTT.

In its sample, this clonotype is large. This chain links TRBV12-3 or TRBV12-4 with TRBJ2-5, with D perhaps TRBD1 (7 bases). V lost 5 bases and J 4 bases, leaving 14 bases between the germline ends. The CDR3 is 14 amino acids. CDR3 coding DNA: TGTGCCAGCAGTACACGACAGGGAGGAGAGACCCAGTACTTC. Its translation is CASSTRQGGETQYF.

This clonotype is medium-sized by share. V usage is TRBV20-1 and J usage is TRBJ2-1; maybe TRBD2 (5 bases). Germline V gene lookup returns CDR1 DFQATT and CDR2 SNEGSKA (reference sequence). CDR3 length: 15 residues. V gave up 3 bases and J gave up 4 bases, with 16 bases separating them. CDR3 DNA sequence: TGCAGTGCTAGTGGTGAGTCGGGGAGATACAATGAGCAGTTCTTC. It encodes CSASGESGRYNEQFF.

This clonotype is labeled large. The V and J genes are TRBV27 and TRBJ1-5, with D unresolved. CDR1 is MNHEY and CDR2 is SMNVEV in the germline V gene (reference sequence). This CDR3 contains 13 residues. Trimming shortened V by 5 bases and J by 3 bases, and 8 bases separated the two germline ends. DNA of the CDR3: TGTGCCAGCAGTGGGTCGTTCAATCAGCCCCAGCATTTT. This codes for CASSGSFNQPQHF.

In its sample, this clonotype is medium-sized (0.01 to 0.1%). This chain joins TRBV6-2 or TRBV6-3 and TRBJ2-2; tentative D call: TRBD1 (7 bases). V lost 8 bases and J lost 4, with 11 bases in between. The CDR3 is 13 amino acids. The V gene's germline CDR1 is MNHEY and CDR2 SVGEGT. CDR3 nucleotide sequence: TGTGCCAGCCAGGGGGGCTTCACCGGGGAGCTGTTTTTT. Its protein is CASQGGFTGELFF.

CDR3: CASSSATGTGGETQYF. CDR3 bases: TGTGCCAGCAGTTCCGCTACCGGGACAGGGGGCGAGACCCAGTACTTC. The genes are TRBV27 and TRBJ2-5, with 12 bases matching TRBD1. CDR1 MNHEY and CDR2 SMNVEV come from the germline V gene (reference sequence). The CDR3 is made up of 16 amino acids. V trimming: 4 bases; J trimming: 5 bases; junction bases outside the gene matches: 8.

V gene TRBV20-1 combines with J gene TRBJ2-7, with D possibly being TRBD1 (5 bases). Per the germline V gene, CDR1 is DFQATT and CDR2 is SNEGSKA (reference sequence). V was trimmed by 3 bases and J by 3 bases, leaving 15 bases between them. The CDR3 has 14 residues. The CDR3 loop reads CSARSLDIYYEQYF. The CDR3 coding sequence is TGCAGTGCTAGGTCTTTGGACATTTACTACGAGCAGTACTTC.

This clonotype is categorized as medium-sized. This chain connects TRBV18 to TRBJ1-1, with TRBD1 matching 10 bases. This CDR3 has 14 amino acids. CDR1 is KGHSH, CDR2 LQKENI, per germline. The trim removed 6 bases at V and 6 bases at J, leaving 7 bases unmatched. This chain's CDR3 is CASSRQGASAEAFF. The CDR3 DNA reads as TGTGCCAGCTCCCGACAGGGGGCGAGCGCTGAAGCTTTCTTT.

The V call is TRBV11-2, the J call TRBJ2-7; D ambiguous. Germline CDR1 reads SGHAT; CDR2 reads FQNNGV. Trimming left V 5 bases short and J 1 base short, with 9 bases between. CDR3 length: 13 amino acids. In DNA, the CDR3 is TGTGCCAGCAGCGGGGATGTTTCCTACGAGCAGTACTTC. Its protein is CASSGDVSYEQYF.

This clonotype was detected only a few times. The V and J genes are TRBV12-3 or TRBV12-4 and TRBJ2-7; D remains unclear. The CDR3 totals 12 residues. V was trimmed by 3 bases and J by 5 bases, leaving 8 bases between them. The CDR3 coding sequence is TGTGCCAGCAGTTTCGGTCTCCACGAGCAGTACTTC. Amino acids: CASSFGLHEQYF.

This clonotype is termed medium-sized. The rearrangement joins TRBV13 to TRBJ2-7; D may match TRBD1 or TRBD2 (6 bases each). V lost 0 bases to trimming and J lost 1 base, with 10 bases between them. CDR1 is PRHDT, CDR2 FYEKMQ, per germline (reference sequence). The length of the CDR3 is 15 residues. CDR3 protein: CASSLGGGQSYEQYF. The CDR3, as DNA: TGTGCCAGCAGCTTAGGGGGAGGACAGTCCTACGAGCAGTACTTC.

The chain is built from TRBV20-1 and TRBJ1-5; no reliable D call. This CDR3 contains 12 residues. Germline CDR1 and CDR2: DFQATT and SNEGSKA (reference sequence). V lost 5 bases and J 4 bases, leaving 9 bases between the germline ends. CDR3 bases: TGCAGTGCTTCGTCCACGAATCAGCCCCAGCATTTT. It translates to CSASSTNQPQHF.

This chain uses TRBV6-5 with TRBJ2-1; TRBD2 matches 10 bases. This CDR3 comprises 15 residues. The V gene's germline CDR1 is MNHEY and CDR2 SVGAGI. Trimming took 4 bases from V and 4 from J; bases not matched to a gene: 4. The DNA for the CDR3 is TGTGCCAGCAGTTTTAGCGGGGGGAAATACAATGAGCAGTTCTTC. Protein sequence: CASSFSGGKYNEQFF.

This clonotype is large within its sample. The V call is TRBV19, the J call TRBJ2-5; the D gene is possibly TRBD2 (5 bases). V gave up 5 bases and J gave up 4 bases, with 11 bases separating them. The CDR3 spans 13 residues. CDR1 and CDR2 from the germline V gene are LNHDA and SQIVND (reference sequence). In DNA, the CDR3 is TGTGCCAGTAGTCCAAGCGGTACAGAGACCCAGTACTTC. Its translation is CASSPSGTETQYF.

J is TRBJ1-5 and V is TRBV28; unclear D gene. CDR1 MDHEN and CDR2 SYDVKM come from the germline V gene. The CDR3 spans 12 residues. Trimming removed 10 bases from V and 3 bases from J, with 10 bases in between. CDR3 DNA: TGTGCCACCCGTGTATCCAATCAGCCCCAGCATTTT. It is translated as CATRVSNQPQHF.

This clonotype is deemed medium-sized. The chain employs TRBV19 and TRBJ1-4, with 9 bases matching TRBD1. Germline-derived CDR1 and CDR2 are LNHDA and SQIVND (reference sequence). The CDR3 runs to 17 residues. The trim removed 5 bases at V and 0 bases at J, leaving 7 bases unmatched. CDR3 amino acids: CASSAGQGRPTNEKLFF. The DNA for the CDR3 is TGTGCCAGTAGTGCCGGACAGGGGAGACCAACTAATGAAAAACTGTTTTTT.

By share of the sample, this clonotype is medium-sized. The DNA of the CDR3 is TGCAGTGCTAGAGCCCCGACCAGCGGAGACACCGGGGAGCTGTTTTTT. As protein: CSARAPTSGDTGELFF. This chain joins TRBV20-1 and TRBJ2-2; D may be TRBD2 (5 bases). Germline loops: CDR1 DFQATT, CDR2 SNEGSKA (reference sequence). This CDR3 is 16 amino acids long. V gave up 1 base and J gave up 3 bases, with 15 bases separating them.

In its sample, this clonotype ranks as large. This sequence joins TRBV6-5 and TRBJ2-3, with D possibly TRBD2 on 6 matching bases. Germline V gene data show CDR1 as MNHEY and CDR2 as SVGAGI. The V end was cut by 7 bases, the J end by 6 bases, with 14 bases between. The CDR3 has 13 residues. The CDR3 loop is CASNQAGLDTQYF. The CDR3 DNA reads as TGTGCCAGCAATCAAGCGGGTTTGGATACGCAGTATTTT.

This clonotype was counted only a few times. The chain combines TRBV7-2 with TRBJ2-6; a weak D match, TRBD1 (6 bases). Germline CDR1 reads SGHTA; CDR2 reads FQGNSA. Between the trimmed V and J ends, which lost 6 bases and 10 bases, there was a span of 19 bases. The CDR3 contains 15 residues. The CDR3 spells CASSDRTRDKNVLTF. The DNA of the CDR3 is TGTGCCAGCAGTGATCGCACCCGGGACAAAAACGTCCTGACTTTC.

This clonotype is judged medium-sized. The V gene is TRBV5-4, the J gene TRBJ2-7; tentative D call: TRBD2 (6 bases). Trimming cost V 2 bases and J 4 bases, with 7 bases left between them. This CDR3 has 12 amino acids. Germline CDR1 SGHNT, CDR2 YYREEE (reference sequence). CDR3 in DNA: TGTGCCAGCAGCTTTGGAGGGTACGAGCAGTACTTC. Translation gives CASSFGGYEQYF.

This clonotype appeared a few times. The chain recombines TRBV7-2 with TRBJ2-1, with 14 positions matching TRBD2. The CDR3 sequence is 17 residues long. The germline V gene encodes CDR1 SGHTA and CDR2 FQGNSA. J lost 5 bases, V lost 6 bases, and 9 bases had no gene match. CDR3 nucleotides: TGTGCCAGCAGATTGACGGGACTAGCGGGGGATAACAATGAGCAGTTCTTC. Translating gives CASRLTGLAGDNNEQFF.

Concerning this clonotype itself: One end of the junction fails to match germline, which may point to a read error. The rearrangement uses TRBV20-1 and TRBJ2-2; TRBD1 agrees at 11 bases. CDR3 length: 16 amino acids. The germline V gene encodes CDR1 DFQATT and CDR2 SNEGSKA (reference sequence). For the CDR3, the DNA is TGCAGTGCTGAGGACAGGGGGCAAAGGCTTACCGAGGAGCTGTTTTTT. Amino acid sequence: CSAEDRGQRLTEELFF.